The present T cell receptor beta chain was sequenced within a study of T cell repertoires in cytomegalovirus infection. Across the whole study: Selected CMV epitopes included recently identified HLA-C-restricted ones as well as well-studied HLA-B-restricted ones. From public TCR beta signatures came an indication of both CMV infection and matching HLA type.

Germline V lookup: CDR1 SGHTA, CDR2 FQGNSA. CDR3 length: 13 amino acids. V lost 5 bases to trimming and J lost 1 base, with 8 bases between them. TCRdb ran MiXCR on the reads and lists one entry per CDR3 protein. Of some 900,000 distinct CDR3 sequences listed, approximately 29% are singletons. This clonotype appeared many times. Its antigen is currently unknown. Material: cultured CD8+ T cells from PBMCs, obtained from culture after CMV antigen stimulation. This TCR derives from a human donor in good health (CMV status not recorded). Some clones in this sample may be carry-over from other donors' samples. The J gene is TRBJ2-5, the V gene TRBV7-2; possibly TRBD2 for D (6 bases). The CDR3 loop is CASSEGGQETQYF. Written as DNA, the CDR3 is TGTGCCAGCAGCGAGGGAGGCCAAGAGACCCAGTACTTC.